The present entry profiles one TCR beta chain with its context. V was clipped by 4 bases and J by 0 bases; unmatched bases: 5. Germline CDR1 LNHDA, CDR2 SQIVND (reference sequence). This CDR3 comprises 15 residues. These data belong to a study of PD-L1 blockade in urothelial cancer. As for the study in general: Patients took up atezolizumab in 2014 at 1,200 mg intravenously every 3 weeks.

Each PCR contained spiked-in synthetic TCR analog templates. Profiled with immunoSEQ multiplex PCR; TCRdb holds only in-frame clones, not every one. The table includes around 45,000 clones, around 82% detected once. This sample's time point: peripheral blood 6 weeks after treatment start. Sequences were derived from PBMCs, sampled around atezolizumab (anti-PD-L1) treatment. The sequence came from a man in his 60s with urothelial cancer. The chain combines TRBV19 with TRBJ2-7; TRBD2 aligns across 8 bases. The CDR3 region is CASSTREGGSYEQYF. CDR3 bases: TGTGCCAGTAGTACTCGGGAGGGCGGCTCCTACGAGCAGTACTTC.